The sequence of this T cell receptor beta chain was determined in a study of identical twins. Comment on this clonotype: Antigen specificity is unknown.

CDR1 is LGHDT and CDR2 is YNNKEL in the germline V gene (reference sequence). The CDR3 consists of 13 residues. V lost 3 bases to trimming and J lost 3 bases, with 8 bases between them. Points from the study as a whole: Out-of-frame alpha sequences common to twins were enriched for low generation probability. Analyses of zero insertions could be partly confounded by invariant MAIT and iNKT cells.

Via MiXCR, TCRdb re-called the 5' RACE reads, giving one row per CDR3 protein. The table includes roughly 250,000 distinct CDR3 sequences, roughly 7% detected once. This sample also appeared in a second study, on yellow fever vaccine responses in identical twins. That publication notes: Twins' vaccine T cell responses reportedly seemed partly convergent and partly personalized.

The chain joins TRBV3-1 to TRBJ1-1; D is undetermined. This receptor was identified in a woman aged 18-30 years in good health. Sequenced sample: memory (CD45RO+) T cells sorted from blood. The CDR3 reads CASSQGEYTEAFF. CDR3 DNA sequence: TGTGCCAGCAGCCAGGGAGAGTACACTGAAGCTTTCTTT.